Listed below are T cell receptor beta chains from one sample, sequenced in a study of T cell clones after liver transplantation. Measured with immunoSEQ multiplex PCR; TCRdb has only the in-frame clones, and not every one. The sample carries more than 75,000 clones, 82% recorded once. Material: CD4+ T cells from blood, obtained around 45 months after liver transplant. The receptors derive from a human patient who received a liver transplant. Some T cells may be transferred from the graft donor. CDR3s include the opening cysteine and the closing phenylalanine or tryptophan. Some rows have no size entry. The others give once, few or many, or a class for an expanded clone.

once	TRBJ2-1	TRBV10-1	CASSVGGSSYNEQFF
NA	TRBJ2-5	TRBV5-6	CASSLRKETQYF
NA	TRBJ1-2	TRBV7-2	CASSLTHANNTF
NA	TRBJ1-2	TRBV27	CASSLSSGRIYGYTF
NA	TRBJ2-3	TRBV5-1	CASSPGTGTTDTQYF
once	TRBJ1-1	TRBV7-2	CASIRAGYNTEAFF
NA	TRBJ1-4	TRBV5-1	CASCVGTGPNEKLFF
NA	TRBJ1-1	TRBV14	CASRHGQAFLNTEAFF
NA	TRBJ1-1	TRBV19	CASSISGPDTEAFF
NA	TRBJ2-1	TRBV27	CTSSLSMGASYNEQFF
NA	TRBJ1-1	TRBV7-9	CASSLSTEAFF
NA	TRBJ2-1	TRBV10-3	CAISDRGSYNEQFF
NA	TRBJ1-2	TRBV6-5	CASSSRGTPGYTF
NA	TRBJ1-2	TRBV2	CASSADRTTYGYTF
NA	TRBJ1-1	TRBV28	CASSLYGTGEAFF
NA	TRBJ2-5	TRBV7-2	CASSLGLGGSLTQYF
NA	TRBJ2-5	TRBV2	CASSGLAQGETQYF
NA	TRBJ1-1	TRBV6-1	CASRQSNTEAFF
once	TRBJ1-4	TRBV9	CASSVDRGSEKLFF
NA	TRBJ1-2	TRBV7-2	CASSSGRFNYGYTF
NA	TRBJ2-1	TRBV9	CASSVGGSTDYNEQFF
NA	TRBJ2-1	TRBV28	CASSSTSTSGRENEQFF
NA	TRBJ2-5	TRBV10-2	CASSRQGGETQYF
NA	TRBJ1-1	TRBV19	CASSSNRVSRTEAFF